The T cell receptor (beta chain) described here comes from a study of blood T cell repertoires in COVID-19. Study-level background: Some COVID-19 samples were acute and others convalescent; all came from the United States, Italy and Spain. Sources were T cells, B-cell-depleted T cells, or PBMCs; the material itself was cDNA or gDNA.

The CDR3 consists of 15 residues. The V end lost 0 bases, the J end lost 6 bases, and 14 bases lay between the germline ends. Germline lookup yields CDR1 KGHSH and CDR2 LQKENI. In the authors' workflow: Nucleated cell number was recorded as an estimate derived from reference gene primer amplification. Assay used: immunoSEQ multiplex PCR; TCRdb lists only in-frame clones, some missing. The DNA was the basis for D and trimming; V, J and clone size are from that table. The sample includes under 200,000 clones, approximately 80% of them seen just once. The rearrangement links TRBV18 to TRBJ1-2; D not resolved. Source material: peripheral blood. This clonotype originated in a woman of 80 years or more with active or convalescent COVID-19. CDR3 sequence: CASSPPVPSYDGYTF. The CDR3 DNA sequence: TGTGCCAGCTCACCACCAGTCCCGAGCTACGATGGCTACACCTTC.